The 10 T cell receptor beta chains below come from one sample, sequenced in a study of cytomegalovirus exposure and HLA in healthy donors. Vbeta (60) and Jbeta (13) primers were used in the PCR. The data were produced by immunoSEQ multiplex PCR, yet TCRdb's version contains in-frame clones alone and is incomplete. The sample shows 90,000 to 120,000 clones, 55% to 85% of them seen only once. The source material was PBMCs. The receptors were sampled from a man younger than 45 in good health and CMV-seronegative.

At least ten counts were recorded for this clone. The chain couples TRBV7-9 to TRBJ1-5, with D perhaps TRBD1 (5 bases). The germline V and J ends were trimmed by 5 bases and 7 bases, with 12 bases remaining between them. Germline CDR1 reads SEHNR; CDR2 reads FQNEAQ (reference sequence). The CDR3 consists of 13 residues. CDR3 in DNA: TGTGCCAGCAGCCCGGGGGAGCGCCAGCCCCAGCATTTT. Translating it yields CASSPGERQPQHF.

The rearrangement joins TRBV2 to TRBJ2-1, with D possibly matching TRBD1 (5 bases). Germline V gene lookup returns CDR1 SNHLY and CDR2 FYNNEI. Trimming pared 0 bases from V and 9 bases from J, leaving 15 bases between. The CDR3 consists of 15 residues. Here the CDR3 reads CASSEAPPGLGEQFF. Here the CDR3 DNA reads TGTGCCAGCAGTGAAGCCCCCCCAGGGCTCGGTGAGCAGTTCTTC.

The chain uses TRBV28 and TRBJ2-5; 8 nucleotides agree with TRBD1. CDR1 MDHEN and CDR2 SYDVKM come from the germline V gene. The CDR3 sequence is 15 residues long. The junction had 7 bases not matched to a gene; V was cut back by 2 bases and J by 5 bases. The CDR3 protein is CASSLPRTGSETQYF. Here the CDR3 DNA reads TGTGCCAGCAGTTTACCCCGGACAGGGTCGGAGACCCAGTACTTC.

This clone was counted a few times. Here the CDR3 DNA reads TGCGCCAGCAGCCCGGACAGCTTGAATCAGCCCCAGCATTTT. Protein: CASSPDSLNQPQHF. The chain carries TRBV5-1 and TRBJ1-5; weak D call: TRBD1 (6 bases). The V end was cut by 4 bases, the J end by 4 bases, with 12 bases between. In germline, CDR1 is SGHRS, CDR2 YFSETQ. This CDR3 contains 14 residues. Full variable domain (rest looked up from reference TRBV5-1 and TRBJ1-5): KAGVTQTPRYLIKTRGQQVTLSCSPISGHRSVSWYQQTPGQGLQFLFEYFSETQRNKGNFPGRFSGRQFSNSRSEMNVSTLELGDSALYLCASSPDSLNQPQHFGDGTRLSIL.

A single count supports this clone. The chain employs TRBV15 and TRBJ1-2; D unclear. This CDR3 is 14 amino acids long. The germline V and J ends were trimmed by 0 bases and 8 bases, with 13 bases remaining between them. Germline V gene data show CDR1 as LNHNV and CDR2 as YYDKDF (reference sequence). The DNA of the CDR3 is TGTGCCACCAGCAGAGATTTGCAGGCAGAGGGCTACACCTTC. It codes for CATSRDLQAEGYTF.

The V gene is TRBV10-3, the J gene TRBJ1-2, with 7 bases lining up with TRBD1. In germline, CDR1 is ENHRY, CDR2 SYGVKD. V lost 0 bases, J lost 14 bases, and 12 bases stayed unmatched. The CDR3 sequence is 14 residues long. The CDR3 DNA sequence: TGTGCCATCAGTGAGTCGACGGGACAGTCCCTTTCTACCTTC. Protein sequence: CAISESTGQSLSTF.

The rearrangement joins TRBV9 to TRBJ2-7; 8 nucleotides align to TRBD1. This CDR3 comprises 14 residues. From germline, CDR1 is SGDLS and CDR2 YYNGEE. The V segment lost 0 bases and the J segment 7 bases; nucleotides outside the gene matches: 6. The chain's CDR3 is CASSVAQGAQEQYF. DNA of the CDR3: TGTGCCAGCAGCGTAGCTCAGGGGGCGCAAGAGCAGTACTTC.

V is TRBV11-2 and J is TRBJ2-3, with TRBD2 matching over 9 bases. Germline V gene data show CDR1 as SGHAT and CDR2 as FQNNGV. This CDR3 is 17 amino acids long. V was clipped by 0 bases and J by 8 bases; unmatched bases: 12. CDR3 sequence: CASSLEGLAGSPGTQYF. The DNA of the CDR3 is TGTGCCAGCAGCTTAGAAGGGCTAGCGGGGAGCCCAGGTACGCAGTATTTT. The whole variable domain, remainder taken from reference TRBV11-2 and TRBJ2-3, is EAGVAQSPRYKIIEKRQSVAFWCNPISGHATLYWYQQILGQGPKLLIQFQNNGVVDDSQLPKDRFSAERLKGVDSTLKIQPAKLEDSAVYLCASSLEGLAGSPGTQYFGPGTRLTVL.

The V call is TRBV9, the J call TRBJ2-3; TRBD2 aligns across 14 bases. Germline trimming cut 0 bases from V and 3 bases from J; bases unmatched to any gene: 6. Germline values: CDR1 SGDLS, CDR2 YYNGEE. The length of the CDR3 is 18 residues. The CDR3 region is CASSVGLAGGLGTDTQYF. CDR3 nucleotides: TGTGCCAGCAGCGTAGGACTAGCGGGGGGGCTAGGTACAGATACGCAGTATTTT.

As to this clone: The same CDR3 is also encoded by other DNA sequences in this sample. This rearrangement joins TRBV5-8 to TRBJ2-5, with D unresolved. The germline V gene has CDR1 SGHTS and CDR2 YDEGEE. V lost 0 bases and J lost 5, with 5 bases in between. This CDR3 has 12 residues. The CDR3 reads CASSLVRETQYF. CDR3 in DNA: TGTGCCAGCAGCTTGGTGCGCGAGACCCAGTACTTC.